A selection of T cell receptor beta chains follows, all from one sample in a study of blood T cell repertoires in COVID-19. Measured with immunoSEQ multiplex PCR; TCRdb has only the in-frame clones, and not every one. The table records 200,000 to 250,000 clones, 82% of them present only once. Sequenced: PBMCs or T cells enriched from blood (not recorded which). Receptors were obtained from a woman in her sixties who had recovered from COVID-19. The CDR3 runs from the conserved cysteine through the conserved F or W. The order of the fields is V gene, J gene, D gene, clone size, CDR3 length, CDR3 protein, CDR3 DNA. A D gene is named only where the DNA matches it firmly. Only part of the rows carry a size: once, few, many, or a class if the clone is expanded.

V gene: TRBV25-1; J gene: TRBJ2-2; D gene: -; clone size: -; CDR3 length: 12; CDR3 protein: CASNRVAGELFF; CDR3 DNA: TGTGCCAGCAACAGGGTGGCCGGGGAGCTGTTTTTT
V gene: TRBV3-1/TRBV3-2; J gene: TRBJ1-2; D gene: -; clone size: few; CDR3 length: 12; CDR3 protein: CASSQDPLGYTF; CDR3 DNA: TGTGCCAGCAGCCAAGACCCCCTCGGCTACACCTTC
V gene: TRBV23-1; J gene: TRBJ2-7; D gene: TRBD1; clone size: -; CDR3 length: 17; CDR3 protein: CASSSRTGTGFTYEQYF; CDR3 DNA: TGCGCCAGCAGTAGCAGAACCGGGACAGGGTTTACCTACGAGCAGTACTTC
V gene: TRBV7-2; J gene: TRBJ1-2; D gene: -; clone size: -; CDR3 length: 15; CDR3 protein: CASSFAGGQFNGYTF; CDR3 DNA: TGTGCCAGCAGCTTCGCCGGGGGGCAGTTCAATGGCTACACCTTC
V gene: TRBV5-6; J gene: TRBJ2-1; D gene: -; clone size: few; CDR3 length: 11; CDR3 protein: CASSDWTEQFF; CDR3 DNA: TGTGCCAGCAGCGACTGGACAGAGCAGTTCTTC
V gene: TRBV4-3; J gene: TRBJ2-1; D gene: TRBD2; clone size: -; CDR3 length: 16; CDR3 protein: CASSPLGLAGRNEQFF; CDR3 DNA: TGCGCCAGCAGCCCGTTGGGGCTAGCGGGGCGGAATGAGCAGTTCTTC
V gene: TRBV2; J gene: TRBJ2-1; D gene: TRBD1; clone size: -; CDR3 length: 14; CDR3 protein: CASSLQGAYNEQFF; CDR3 DNA: TGTGCCAGCAGTCTGCAGGGGGCCTACAATGAGCAGTTCTTC
V gene: TRBV29-1; J gene: TRBJ1-1; D gene: TRBD1; clone size: -; CDR3 length: 15; CDR3 protein: CSVEDDRAMNTEAFF; CDR3 DNA: TGCAGCGTTGAAGATGACAGGGCTATGAACACTGAAGCTTTCTTC
V gene: TRBV9; J gene: TRBJ2-4; D gene: TRBD1; clone size: many; CDR3 length: 17; CDR3 protein: CASSAPQGAIAKNIQYF; CDR3 DNA: TGTGCCAGCAGCGCCCCACAGGGGGCAATTGCCAAAAACATTCAGTACTTC
V gene: TRBV19; J gene: TRBJ2-1; D gene: TRBD2; clone size: -; CDR3 length: 15; CDR3 protein: CASRSASGSNDEQFF; CDR3 DNA: TGTGCCAGTAGATCGGCTAGCGGGAGTAATGATGAGCAGTTCTTC
V gene: TRBV19; J gene: TRBJ1-5; D gene: -; clone size: -; CDR3 length: 15; CDR3 protein: CATKPGGVSNQPQHF; CDR3 DNA: TGTGCCACCAAACCGGGGGGGGTAAGCAATCAGCCCCAGCATTTT
V gene: TRBV6-5; J gene: TRBJ2-1; D gene: TRBD1; clone size: -; CDR3 length: 14; CDR3 protein: CASSYSDRPGEQFF; CDR3 DNA: TGTGCCAGCAGTTACTCGGACAGGCCGGGTGAGCAGTTCTTC
V gene: TRBV9; J gene: TRBJ1-2; D gene: -; clone size: -; CDR3 length: 13; CDR3 protein: CASSVEGMYGYTF; CDR3 DNA: TGTGCCAGCAGCGTTGAGGGAATGTATGGCTACACCTTC
V gene: TRBV5-5; J gene: TRBJ2-7; D gene: TRBD2; clone size: many; CDR3 length: 14; CDR3 protein: CASSPEAGVLEQYF; CDR3 DNA: TGTGCCAGCAGCCCAGAAGCGGGGGTTCTCGAGCAGTACTTC
V gene: TRBV24-1; J gene: TRBJ2-7; D gene: TRBD1; clone size: -; CDR3 length: 12; CDR3 protein: CATSGTGGKMYF; CDR3 DNA: TGTGCCACCAGCGGGACAGGGGGAAAAATGTACTTC
V gene: TRBV18; J gene: TRBJ1-5; D gene: -; clone size: few; CDR3 length: 15; CDR3 protein: CASSPGRGGNQPQHF; CDR3 DNA: TGTGCCAGCTCACCAGGCAGGGGAGGCAATCAGCCCCAGCATTTT
V gene: TRBV5-6; J gene: TRBJ2-2; D gene: TRBD1; clone size: -; CDR3 length: 16; CDR3 protein: CASSRDRGKDTGELFF; CDR3 DNA: TGTGCCAGCAGCCGGGACAGGGGTAAGGACACCGGGGAGCTGTTTTTT
V gene: TRBV6-2/TRBV6-3; J gene: TRBJ2-5; D gene: TRBD2; clone size: once; CDR3 length: 16; CDR3 protein: CASSRGLAGGPKTQYF; CDR3 DNA: TGTGCCAGCAGCCGAGGACTAGCGGGGGGGCCGAAGACCCAGTACTTC
V gene: TRBV5-1; J gene: TRBJ1-2; D gene: -; clone size: -; CDR3 length: 14; CDR3 protein: CASSLGPPTGGYTF; CDR3 DNA: TGCGCCAGCAGCTTGGGTCCACCGACGGGAGGCTACACCTTC
V gene: TRBV6-5; J gene: TRBJ2-1; D gene: -; clone size: few; CDR3 length: 13; CDR3 protein: CASSRTAYNEQFF; CDR3 DNA: TGTGCCAGCAGCCGGACAGCCTACAATGAGCAGTTCTTC
V gene: TRBV5-1; J gene: TRBJ1-3; D gene: -; clone size: -; CDR3 length: 13; CDR3 protein: CASSLDSGNTIYF; CDR3 DNA: TGCGCCAGCAGCTTGGACAGTGGAAACACCATATATTTT
V gene: TRBV19; J gene: TRBJ2-3; D gene: TRBD2; clone size: -; CDR3 length: 17; CDR3 protein: CASSPRGGGGSTDTQYF; CDR3 DNA: TGTGCCAGTAGTCCCCGTGGGGGGGGTGGGAGCACAGATACGCAGTATTTT
V gene: TRBV5-6; J gene: TRBJ2-3; D gene: TRBD2; clone size: -; CDR3 length: 19; CDR3 protein: CASSSHLKTSGRRTDTQYF; CDR3 DNA: TGTGCCAGCAGCTCCCACCTCAAGACTAGCGGGAGACGCACAGATACGCAGTATTTT
V gene: TRBV15; J gene: TRBJ2-7; D gene: TRBD2; clone size: -; CDR3 length: 15; CDR3 protein: CATSSSGRSSYEQYF; CDR3 DNA: TGTGCCACCAGCAGTAGCGGGAGGAGCTCCTACGAGCAGTACTTC
V gene: TRBV12-3/TRBV12-4; J gene: TRBJ2-3; D gene: -; clone size: -; CDR3 length: 11; CDR3 protein: CASPGENTQYF; CDR3 DNA: TGTGCCAGCCCGGGGGAGAATACGCAGTATTTT
V gene: TRBV19; J gene: TRBJ2-1; D gene: TRBD2; clone size: -; CDR3 length: 16; CDR3 protein: CASSIGTSGRRNEQFF; CDR3 DNA: TGTGCCAGTAGTATAGGAACTAGCGGGAGAAGAAATGAGCAGTTCTTC
V gene: TRBV2; J gene: TRBJ1-5; D gene: TRBD1; clone size: -; CDR3 length: 14; CDR3 protein: CASSKDRGNQPQHF; CDR3 DNA: TGTGCCAGTTCGAAGGACAGGGGCAATCAGCCCCAGCATTTT
V gene: TRBV27; J gene: TRBJ1-2; D gene: -; clone size: few; CDR3 length: 15; CDR3 protein: CASTGAYPPHRGYTF; CDR3 DNA: TGTGCCAGCACTGGGGCATATCCCCCACATAGAGGCTACACCTTC
V gene: TRBV2; J gene: TRBJ1-4; D gene: TRBD1; clone size: -; CDR3 length: 14; CDR3 protein: CASSDKTGGEKLFF; CDR3 DNA: TGTGCCAGCAGTGACAAGACAGGGGGTGAAAAACTGTTTTTT
V gene: TRBV7-3; J gene: TRBJ1-6; D gene: -; clone size: -; CDR3 length: 18; CDR3 protein: CASSFRGGVCSYNSPLHF; CDR3 DNA: TGTGCCAGCAGCTTCCGGGGGGGAGTTTGCTCCTATAATTCACCCCTCCACTTT
V gene: TRBV4-2; J gene: TRBJ2-2; D gene: TRBD1; clone size: -; CDR3 length: 15; CDR3 protein: CASSPGQGSTGELFF; CDR3 DNA: TGTGCCAGCAGCCCGGGACAGGGGAGCACCGGGGAGCTGTTTTTT
V gene: TRBV19; J gene: TRBJ1-3; D gene: -; clone size: -; CDR3 length: 16; CDR3 protein: CASSTVGAYSGNTIYF; CDR3 DNA: TGTGCCAGTAGTACCGTAGGAGCTTACTCTGGAAACACCATATATTTT
V gene: TRBV15; J gene: TRBJ1-6; D gene: TRBD1; clone size: -; CDR3 length: 18; CDR3 protein: CATSRDPGTGTGGPPLHF; CDR3 DNA: TGTGCCACCAGCAGAGACCCGGGAACCGGGACAGGGGGACCACCCCTCCACTTT